What follows are 6 T cell receptor beta chains derived from one specimen sequenced in a study of untreated major depressive disorder. These TCRs are of unknown antigen specificity. Study-level findings and limits: Depressed patients' CD4+ T cells carried increased TRBV05-01 (Vbeta 5.1) usage versus control CD4+ T cells.

Only in-frame clones appear in the TCRdb table, and some are missing; sequencing was by immunoSEQ multiplex PCR. In the table there are 25,000 to 30,000 clones, about 89% of which are singletons. Sequencing was carried out using CD4+ T cells from PBMCs. The receptor source for this set is a woman aged 30 to 39 with major depressive disorder.

In this sample, this clone turned up once. The rearrangement uses TRBV27 and TRBJ2-3; TRBD2 matches 12 bases. Germline loops: CDR1 MNHEY, CDR2 SMNVEV (reference sequence). This CDR3 has 19 residues. The junction had 11 bases not matched to a gene; V was cut back by 2 bases and J by 2 bases. The CDR3 sequence: CASSLRPHTSGRTTDTQYF. CDR3 in DNA: TGTGCCAGCAGTTTAAGGCCCCACACTAGCGGGAGGACCACAGATACGCAGTATTTT.

The chain is built from TRBV2 and TRBJ1-5; tentative D call: TRBD1 (6 bases). Deletions cut 4 bases from V and 0 bases from J, with 16 bases between. From germline, CDR1 is SNHLY and CDR2 FYNNEI. There are 17 residues in the CDR3. As DNA, the CDR3 is TGTGCCAGCAGTGTCGGTAGGGGGACACCTAGCAATCAGCCCCAGCATTTT. This gives the protein CASSVGRGTPSNQPQHF.

J is TRBJ1-1 and V is TRBV5-1; no definite D call. The CDR3 has 18 amino acids. Trimming removed 4 bases from V and 0 bases from J, with 22 bases in between. CDR1 is SGHRS and CDR2 is YFSETQ in the germline V gene. The CDR3 coding sequence is TGCGCCAGCAGCCTTGCCCCTGGACCGAGGGTTATGAACACTGAAGCTTTCTTT. It translates to CASSLAPGPRVMNTEAFF. The full variable domain, in which reference TRBV5-1 and TRBJ1-1 provide the parts outside the CDR3, is KAGVTQTPRYLIKTRGQQVTLSCSPISGHRSVSWYQQTPGQGLQFLFEYFSETQRNKGNFPGRFSGRQFSNSRSEMNVSTLELGDSALYLCASSLAPGPRVMNTEAFFGQGTRLTVV.

This clone was found a few times. The chain joins TRBV27 to TRBJ1-2, with D unresolved. Trimming stripped 5 bases from V and 6 bases from J, with 7 bases between. The germline V gene has CDR1 MNHEY and CDR2 SMNVEV (reference sequence). The CDR3 totals 11 residues. CDR3 bases: TGTGCCAGCAGTGGAAGCCATGGCTACACCTTC. Protein product: CASSGSHGYTF.

This chain uses TRBV5-4 with TRBJ2-7; possibly TRBD2 for D (6 bases). CDR1 and CDR2 (germline): SGHNT, YYREEE (reference sequence). The CDR3 runs 15 residues. V lost 4 bases, J lost 4 bases, and 18 bases lay in between. The CDR3 here is CASSPGGTFGYEQYF. The CDR3 DNA reads TGTGCCAGCAGCCCGGGCGGGACTTTCGGTTACGAGCAGTACTTC.

The chain recombines TRBV2 with TRBJ2-7; D possibly corresponds to TRBD1 (6 bases). CDR1 and CDR2 (germline): SNHLY, FYNNEI. The CDR3 is 13 residues long. The V and J ends lost 5 bases and 9 bases respectively, with 17 bases between them. The CDR3 nucleotides are TGTGCCAGCAGTCTGGACAGAGACAAGGGGCAGTACTTC. Translating gives CASSLDRDKGQYF.